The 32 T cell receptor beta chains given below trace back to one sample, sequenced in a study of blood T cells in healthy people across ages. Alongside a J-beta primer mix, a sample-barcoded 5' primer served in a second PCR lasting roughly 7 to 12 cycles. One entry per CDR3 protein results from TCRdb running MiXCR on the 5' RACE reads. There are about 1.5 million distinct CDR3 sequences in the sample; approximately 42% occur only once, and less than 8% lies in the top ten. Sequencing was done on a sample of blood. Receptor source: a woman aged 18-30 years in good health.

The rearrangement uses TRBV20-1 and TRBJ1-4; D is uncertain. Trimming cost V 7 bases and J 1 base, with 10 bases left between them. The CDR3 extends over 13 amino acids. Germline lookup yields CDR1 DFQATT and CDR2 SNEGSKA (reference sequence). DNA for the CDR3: TGCAGTGGAGAACAGATAACTAATGAAAAACTGTTTTTT. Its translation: CSGEQITNEKLFF.

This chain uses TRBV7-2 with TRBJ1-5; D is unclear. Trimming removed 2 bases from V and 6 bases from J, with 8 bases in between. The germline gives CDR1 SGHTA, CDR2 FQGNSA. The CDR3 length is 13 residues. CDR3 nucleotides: TGTGCCAGCAGCTTATACCACGGTCAGCCCCAGCATTTT. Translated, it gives CASSLYHGQPQHF.

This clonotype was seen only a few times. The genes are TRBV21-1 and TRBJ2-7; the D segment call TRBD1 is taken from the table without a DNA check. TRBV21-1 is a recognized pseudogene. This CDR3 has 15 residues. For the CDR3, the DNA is TGTGCCAGCAGCACAAAGGCCTCAGGGGCCTACGAGCAGTACTTC. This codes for CASSTKASGAYEQYF.

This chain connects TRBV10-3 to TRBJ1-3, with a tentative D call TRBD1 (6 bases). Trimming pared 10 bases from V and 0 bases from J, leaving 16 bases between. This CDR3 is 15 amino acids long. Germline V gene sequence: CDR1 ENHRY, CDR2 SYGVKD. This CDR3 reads CASRAGADSGNTIYF. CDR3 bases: TGTGCCAGTCGGGCAGGGGCTGACTCTGGAAACACCATATATTTT.

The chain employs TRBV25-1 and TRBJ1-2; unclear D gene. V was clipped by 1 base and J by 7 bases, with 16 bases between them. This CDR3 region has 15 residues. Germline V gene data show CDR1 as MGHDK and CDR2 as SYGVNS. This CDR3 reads CASSESRSGQSGYTF. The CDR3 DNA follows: TGTGCCAGCAGTGAATCAAGGTCCGGGCAAAGTGGCTACACCTTC.

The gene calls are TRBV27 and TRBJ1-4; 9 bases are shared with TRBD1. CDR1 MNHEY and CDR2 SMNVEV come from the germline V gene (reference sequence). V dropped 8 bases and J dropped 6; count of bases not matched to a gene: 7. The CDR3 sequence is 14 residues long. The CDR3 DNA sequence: TGTGCCAGCGGGTGGACAGGGGATCATGAAAAACTGTTTTTT. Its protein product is CASGWTGDHEKLFF.

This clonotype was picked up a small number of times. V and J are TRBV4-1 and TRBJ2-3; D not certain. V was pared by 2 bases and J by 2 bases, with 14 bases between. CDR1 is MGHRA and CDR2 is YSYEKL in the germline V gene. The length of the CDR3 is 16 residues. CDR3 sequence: CASSQTPPPHTDTQYF. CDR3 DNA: TGCGCCAGCAGCCAAACTCCGCCCCCTCACACAGATACGCAGTATTTT.

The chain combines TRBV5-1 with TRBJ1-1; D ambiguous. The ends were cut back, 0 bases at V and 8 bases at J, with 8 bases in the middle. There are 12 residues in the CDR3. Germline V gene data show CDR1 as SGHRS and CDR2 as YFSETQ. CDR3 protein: CASSLAAKEAFF. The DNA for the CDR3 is TGCGCCAGCAGCTTGGCCGCCAAAGAAGCTTTCTTT.

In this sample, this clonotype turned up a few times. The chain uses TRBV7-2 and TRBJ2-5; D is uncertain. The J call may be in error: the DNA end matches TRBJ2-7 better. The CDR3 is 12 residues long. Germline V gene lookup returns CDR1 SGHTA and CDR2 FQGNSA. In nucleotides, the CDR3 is TGTGCCAGCAGGTCCTCAGTGGACGAGCAGTACTTC. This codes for CASRSSVDEQYF.

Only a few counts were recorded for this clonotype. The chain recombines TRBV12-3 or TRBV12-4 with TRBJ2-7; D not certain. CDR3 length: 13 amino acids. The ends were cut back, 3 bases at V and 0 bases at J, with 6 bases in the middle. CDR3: CASSFVGSYEQYF. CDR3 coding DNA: TGTGCCAGCAGTTTTGTGGGCTCCTACGAGCAGTACTTC.

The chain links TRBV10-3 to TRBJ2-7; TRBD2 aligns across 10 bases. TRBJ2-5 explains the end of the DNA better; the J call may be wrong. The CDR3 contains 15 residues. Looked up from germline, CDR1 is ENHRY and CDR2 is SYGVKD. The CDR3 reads CAISESLAGEETQYF. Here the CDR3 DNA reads TGTGCCATCAGTGAGAGTCTAGCGGGAGAAGAGACCCAGTACTTC.

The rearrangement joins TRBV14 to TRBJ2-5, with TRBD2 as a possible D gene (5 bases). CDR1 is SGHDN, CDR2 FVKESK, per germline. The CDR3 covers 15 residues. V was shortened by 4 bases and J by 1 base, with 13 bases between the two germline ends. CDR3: CASSLDWKPQETQYF. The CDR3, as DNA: TGTGCCAGCAGCCTGGACTGGAAACCCCAAGAGACCCAGTACTTC.

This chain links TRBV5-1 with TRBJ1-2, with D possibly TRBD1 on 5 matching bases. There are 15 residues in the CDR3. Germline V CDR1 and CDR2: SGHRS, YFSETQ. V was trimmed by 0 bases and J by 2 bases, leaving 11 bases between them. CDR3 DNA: TGCGCCAGCAGCTTGGCCCCGACAGACAACTATGGCTACACCTTC. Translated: CASSLAPTDNYGYTF.

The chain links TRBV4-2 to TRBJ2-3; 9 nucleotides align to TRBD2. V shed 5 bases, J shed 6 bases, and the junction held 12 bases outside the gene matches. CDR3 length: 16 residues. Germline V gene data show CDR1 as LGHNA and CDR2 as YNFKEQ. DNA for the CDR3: TGTGCCAGCAGCGTGCGGGGGGGCGAGCTAATTGATACGCAGTATTTT. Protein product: CASSVRGGELIDTQYF.

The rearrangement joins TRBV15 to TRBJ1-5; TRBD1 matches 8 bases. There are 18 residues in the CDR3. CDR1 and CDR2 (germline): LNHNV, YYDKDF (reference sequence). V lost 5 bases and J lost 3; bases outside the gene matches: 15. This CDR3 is CATSSHATRQGSNQPQHF. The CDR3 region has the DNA TGTGCCACCAGCTCGCACGCCACGAGACAGGGGTCCAATCAGCCCCAGCATTTT.

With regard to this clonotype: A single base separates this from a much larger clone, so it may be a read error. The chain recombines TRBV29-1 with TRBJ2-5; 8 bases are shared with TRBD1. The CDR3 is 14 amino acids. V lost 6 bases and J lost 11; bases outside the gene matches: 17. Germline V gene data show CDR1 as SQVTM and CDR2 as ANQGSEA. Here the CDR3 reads CSVDDRGIYYEQYF. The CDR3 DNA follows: TGCAGCGTCGACGACAGGGGCATATACTATGAGCAGTACTTC.

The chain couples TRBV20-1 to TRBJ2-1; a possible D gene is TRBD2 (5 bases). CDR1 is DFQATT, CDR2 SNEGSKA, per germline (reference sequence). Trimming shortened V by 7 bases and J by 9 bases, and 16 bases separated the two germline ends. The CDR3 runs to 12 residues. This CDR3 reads CSGPTLACEQFF. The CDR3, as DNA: TGCAGTGGCCCAACCCTAGCCTGTGAGCAGTTCTTC.

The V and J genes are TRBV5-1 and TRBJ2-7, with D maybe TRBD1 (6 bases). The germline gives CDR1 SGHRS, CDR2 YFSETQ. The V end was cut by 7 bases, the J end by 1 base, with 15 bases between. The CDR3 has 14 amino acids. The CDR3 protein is CASGIAGESYEQYF. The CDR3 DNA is TGCGCCAGCGGCATCGCAGGGGAGTCCTACGAGCAGTACTTC.

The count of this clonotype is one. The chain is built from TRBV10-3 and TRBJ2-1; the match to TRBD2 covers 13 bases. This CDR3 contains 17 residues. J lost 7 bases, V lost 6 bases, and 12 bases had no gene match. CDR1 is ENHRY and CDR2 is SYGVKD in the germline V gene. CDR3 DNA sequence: TGTGCCATCAGCGGGACTAGCGGGGAGCTAGTCTTTAATGAGCAGTTCTTC. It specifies CAISGTSGELVFNEQFF.

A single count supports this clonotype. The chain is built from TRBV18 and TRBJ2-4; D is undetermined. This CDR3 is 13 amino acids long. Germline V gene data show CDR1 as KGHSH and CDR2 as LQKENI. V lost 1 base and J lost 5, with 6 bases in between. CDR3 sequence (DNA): TGTGCCAGCTCACCACTTGGGGAAAACATTCAGTACTTC. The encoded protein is CASSPLGENIQYF. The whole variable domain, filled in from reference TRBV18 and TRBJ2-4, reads NAGVMQNPRHLVRRRGQEARLRCSPMKGHSHVYWYRQLPEEGLKFMVYLQKENIIDESGMPKERFSAEFPKEGPSILRIQQVVRGDSAAYFCASSPLGENIQYFGAGTRLSVL.

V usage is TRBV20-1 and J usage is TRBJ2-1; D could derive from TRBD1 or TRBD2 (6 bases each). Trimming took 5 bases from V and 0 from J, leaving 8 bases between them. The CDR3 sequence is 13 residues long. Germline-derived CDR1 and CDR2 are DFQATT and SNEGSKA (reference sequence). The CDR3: CSAPGASYNEQFF. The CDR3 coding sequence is TGCAGTGCTCCGGGGGCCTCCTACAATGAGCAGTTCTTC.

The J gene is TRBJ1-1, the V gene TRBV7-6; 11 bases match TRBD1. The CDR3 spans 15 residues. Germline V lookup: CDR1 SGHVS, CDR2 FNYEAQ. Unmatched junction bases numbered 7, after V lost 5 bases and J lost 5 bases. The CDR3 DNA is TGTGCCAGCAGCCCAGGACAGGGGGCTTTTACTGAAGCTTTCTTT. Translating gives CASSPGQGAFTEAFF.

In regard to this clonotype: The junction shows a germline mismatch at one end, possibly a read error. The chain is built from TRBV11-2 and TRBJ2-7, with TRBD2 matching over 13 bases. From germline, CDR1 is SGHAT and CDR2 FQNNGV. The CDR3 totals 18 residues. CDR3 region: CAGSLEAQLAGGLYEQYF. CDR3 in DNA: TGTGCCGGCAGCTTAGAGGCACAACTAGCGGGAGGGCTCTACGAGCAGTACTTC. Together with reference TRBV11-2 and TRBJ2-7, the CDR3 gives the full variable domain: EAGVAQSPRYKIIEKRQSVAFWCNPISGHATLYWYQQILGQGPKLLIQFQNNGVVDDSQLPKDRFSAERLKGVDSTLKIQPAKLEDSAVYLCAGSLEAQLAGGLYEQYFGPGTRLTVT.

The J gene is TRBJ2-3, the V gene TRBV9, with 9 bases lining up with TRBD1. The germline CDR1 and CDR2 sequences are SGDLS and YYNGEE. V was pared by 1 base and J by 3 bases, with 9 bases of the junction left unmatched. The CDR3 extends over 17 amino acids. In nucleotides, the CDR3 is TGTGCCAGCAGCGTATTTGCTGGGACAGGGAAAACAGATACGCAGTATTTT. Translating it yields CASSVFAGTGKTDTQYF.

The CDR3 DNA sequence: TGCGCCAGCAGCCTAGCCCTTTTGGGAGAGCAGTACTTC. It encodes CASSLALLGEQYF. This chain joins TRBV5-1 and TRBJ2-5, with D possibly matching TRBD2 (5 bases). The V gene's germline CDR1 is SGHRS and CDR2 YFSETQ. V lost 4 bases, J lost 11 bases, and 18 bases lay in between. There are 13 residues in the CDR3.

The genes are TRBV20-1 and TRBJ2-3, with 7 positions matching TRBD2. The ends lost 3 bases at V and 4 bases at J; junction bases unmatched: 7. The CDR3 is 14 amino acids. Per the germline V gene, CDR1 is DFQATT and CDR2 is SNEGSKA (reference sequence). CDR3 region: CSASQAGQSDTQYF. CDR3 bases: TGCAGTGCTAGTCAAGCGGGGCAATCAGATACGCAGTATTTT.

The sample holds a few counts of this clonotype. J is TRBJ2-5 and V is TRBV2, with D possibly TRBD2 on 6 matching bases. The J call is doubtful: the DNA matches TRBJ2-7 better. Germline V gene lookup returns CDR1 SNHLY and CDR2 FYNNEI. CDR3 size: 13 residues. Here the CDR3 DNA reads TGTGCCAGCATCATTACGGGGGTGAGCGAGCAGTACTTC. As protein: CASIITGVSEQYF.

CDR3 loop: CASGLTRDFSYGYTF. The CDR3 nucleotides are TGTGCCAGCGGACTAACTCGGGACTTCAGCTATGGCTACACCTTC. The rearrangement uses TRBV27 and TRBJ1-2; D might be TRBD1 (5 bases). The CDR3 consists of 15 residues. Trimming left V 8 bases short and J 4 bases short, with 20 bases between. The germline CDR1 and CDR2 sequences are MNHEY and SMNVEV (reference sequence).

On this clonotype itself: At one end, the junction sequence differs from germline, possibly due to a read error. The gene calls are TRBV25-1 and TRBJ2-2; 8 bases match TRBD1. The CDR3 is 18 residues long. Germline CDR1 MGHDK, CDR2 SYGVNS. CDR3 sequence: CANSDSGTGGFGTGELFF. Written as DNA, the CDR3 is TGTGCCAACAGTGATTCCGGGACAGGTGGTTTTGGCACCGGGGAGCTGTTTTTT.

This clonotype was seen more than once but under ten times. The CDR3 DNA reads TGTGCCAGCAGTTCCGGGGGTATCAGCTACGAGCAGTACTTC. This translates into CASSSGGISYEQYF. The V call is TRBV12-3 or TRBV12-4, the J call TRBJ2-7, with D perhaps matching TRBD2 (6 bases). The CDR3 spans 14 residues. The V end was cut by 4 bases, the J end by 3 bases, with 13 bases between.

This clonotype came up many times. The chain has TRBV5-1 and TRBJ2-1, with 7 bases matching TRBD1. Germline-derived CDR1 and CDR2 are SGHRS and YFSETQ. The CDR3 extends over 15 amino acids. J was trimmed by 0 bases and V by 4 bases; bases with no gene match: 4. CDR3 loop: CASSPGQSSYNEQFF. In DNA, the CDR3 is TGCGCCAGCAGCCCGGGACAGAGCTCCTACAATGAGCAGTTCTTC.

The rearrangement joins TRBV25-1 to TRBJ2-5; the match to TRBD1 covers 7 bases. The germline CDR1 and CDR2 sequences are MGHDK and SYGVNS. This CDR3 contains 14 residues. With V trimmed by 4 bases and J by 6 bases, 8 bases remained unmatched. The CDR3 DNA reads TGTGCCAGCAGTGGAAGGGGGCACGAGAAGACCCAGTACTTC. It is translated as CASSGRGHEKTQYF.